Listed here are 6 T cell receptor beta chains from one sample, sequenced in a study of blood T cell repertoires in COVID-19. This table comes from immunoSEQ multiplex PCR, and its TCRdb copy is limited to in-frame clones, with some not included. The sample lists about 140,000 clones; around four fifths were seen once. The specimen sequenced was peripheral blood. All receptors derive from a human donor in a cohort sampled during active COVID-19.

The chain links TRBV2 to TRBJ2-3, with 8 nucleotides matching TRBD2. Germline-derived CDR1 and CDR2 are SNHLY and FYNNEI. There are 13 residues in the CDR3. Losses at the gene ends were 2 bases for V and 7 bases for J; bases not matched to a gene: 2. The CDR3 coding sequence is TGTGCCAGCAGTGAATTAGCGGGATATACGCAGTATTTT. Protein: CASSELAGYTQYF.

The chain joins TRBV11-3 to TRBJ2-3; 9 positions match TRBD1. The CDR3 consists of 16 residues. The germline CDR1 and CDR2 sequences are SGHNT and YENEEA. With V trimmed by 3 bases and J by 1 base, 5 bases remained unmatched. CDR3 region: CASSFGTGMGTDTQYF. The CDR3 DNA reads TGTGCCAGCAGCTTCGGGACAGGGATGGGCACAGATACGCAGTATTTT.

The CDR3 region has the DNA TGTGCCAGCAGCCAAGATTGCGTCGCAGATACGCAGTATTTT. It specifies CASSQDCVADTQYF. V gene TRBV3-1 (or the pseudogene TRBV3-2) combines with J gene TRBJ2-3; D not resolved. This CDR3 region has 14 residues. V was shortened by 0 bases and J by 4 bases, with 8 bases between the two germline ends. The germline gives CDR1 LGHDT, CDR2 YNNKEL (reference sequence).

The rearrangement links TRBV7-8 to TRBJ1-6, with 8 bases lining up with TRBD1. V shed 5 bases, J shed 6 bases, and the junction held 3 bases outside the gene matches. Germline lookup yields CDR1 SGHVS and CDR2 FQNEAQ. CDR3 length equals 14 residues. CDR3 in amino acids: CASSVRGLNSPLHF. DNA for the CDR3: TGTGCCAGCAGCGTCAGGGGGCTTAATTCACCCCTCCACTTT.

The chain uses TRBV5-3 and TRBJ2-7, with D possibly TRBD1 on 7 matching bases. TRBV5-3 carries the ORF label, with uncertain function. The CDR3 extends over 14 amino acids. V dropped 4 bases and J dropped 6 bases, with 17 bases sitting between them. CDR3 loop: CARSPEGDSGEQYF. The CDR3 coding sequence is TGTGCCAGAAGCCCGGAGGGGGACAGTGGCGAGCAGTACTTC.

The V and J genes are TRBV25-1 and TRBJ1-1; perhaps TRBD1 as D (5 bases). The V gene's germline CDR1 is MGHDK and CDR2 SYGVNS. V was clipped by 6 bases and J by 1 base, with 18 bases between them. The CDR3 spans 16 residues. CDR3 amino acids: CASSSTIGGGNTEAFF. In DNA, the CDR3 is TGTGCCAGCAGCTCAACTATCGGGGGTGGGAACACTGAAGCTTTCTTT.